This T cell receptor beta chain was identified in a study of blood T cell repertoires in COVID-19. Study details: The study drew acute and convalescent COVID-19 samples from the United States, Italy and Spain. From T cells, B-cell-depleted T cells, or PBMCs came the material, which was cDNA or gDNA.

Germline V lookup: CDR1 SGHRS, CDR2 YFSETQ. V was clipped by 4 bases and J by 5 bases, with 18 bases between them. This CDR3 has 15 amino acids. The Seattle patients, enrolled during active infection, were followed longitudinally. In the original processing: Reference gene primers were amplified, and this amplification served to estimate nucleated cell counts. TCRdb's copy holds only in-frame clones and misses some; the assay was immunoSEQ multiplex PCR. V, J and clone size derive from that table, while D and trimming were established from the DNA sequence. The sample records fewer than 300,000 clones, approximately 93% being singletons.

Specimen: peripheral blood. The V gene is TRBV5-1, the J gene TRBJ1-1; D might be TRBD1 (5 bases). The clonotype originates from a woman aged 25 to 39 with COVID-19, enrolled during active disease. The CDR3 protein is CASSSPGTGPTEAFF. DNA of the CDR3: TGCGCCAGCAGCAGCCCGGGGACTGGTCCTACTGAAGCTTTCTTT. The whole variable domain, remainder taken from reference TRBV5-1 and TRBJ1-1, is KAGVTQTPRYLIKTRGQQVTLSCSPISGHRSVSWYQQTPGQGLQFLFEYFSETQRNKGNFPGRFSGRQFSNSRSEMNVSTLELGDSALYLCASSSPGTGPTEAFFGQGTRLTVV.